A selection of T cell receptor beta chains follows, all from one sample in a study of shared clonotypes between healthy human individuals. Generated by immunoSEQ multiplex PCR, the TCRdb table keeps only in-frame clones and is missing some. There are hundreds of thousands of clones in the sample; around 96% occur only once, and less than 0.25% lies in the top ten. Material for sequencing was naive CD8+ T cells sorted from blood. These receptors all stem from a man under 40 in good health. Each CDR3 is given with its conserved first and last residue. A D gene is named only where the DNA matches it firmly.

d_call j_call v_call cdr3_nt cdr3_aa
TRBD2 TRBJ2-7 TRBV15 TGTGCCACCAGCAGGGGACTAGATGACTACGAGCAGTACTTC CATSRGLDDYEQYF
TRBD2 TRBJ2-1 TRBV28 TGTGCCAGCAGTTTCGGGACTAGTGGCTACAATGAGCAGTTCTTC CASSFGTSGYNEQFF
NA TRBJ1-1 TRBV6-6 TGTGCCAGCAGTTGGATTGAGATGTGGGCTTTCTTT CASSWIEMWAFF
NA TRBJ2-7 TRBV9 TGTGCCAGCAGCGTTGGACACCACTCCTACGAGCAGTACTTC CASSVGHHSYEQYF
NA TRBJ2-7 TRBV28 TGTGCCAGCACTCCCCTAGGGTACTACTACGAGCAGTACTTC CASTPLGYYYEQYF
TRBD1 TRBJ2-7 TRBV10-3 TGTGCCATCAGTGGGACAGGGAGACCCTACGAGCAGTACTTC CAISGTGRPYEQYF
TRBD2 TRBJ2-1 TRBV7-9 TGTGCCAGCAGCCCTCGACGGGCTAGCGGCTACTACAATGAGCAGTTCTTC CASSPRRASGYYNEQFF
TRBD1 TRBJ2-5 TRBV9 TGTGCCAGCAGCTCCCAGGGACAGACTCAAGAGACCCAGTACTTC CASSSQGQTQETQYF
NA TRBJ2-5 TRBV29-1 TGCAGCGTTGAGGGGCTCGAGACAGGTACACAAGAGACCCAGTACTTC CSVEGLETGTQETQYF
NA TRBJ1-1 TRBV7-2 TGTGCCAGCCTTAGGAGCGACCCGGGGGATTCAAACACTGAAGCTTTCTTT CASLRSDPGDSNTEAFF
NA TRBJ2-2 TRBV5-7 TGTGCCAGCAGCTTGTTCGGGGGCACGGGGGAGCTGTTTTTT CASSLFGGTGELFF
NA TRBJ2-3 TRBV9 TGTGCCAGCAGCCCCAGGACCACTGATACGCAGTATTTT CASSPRTTDTQYF
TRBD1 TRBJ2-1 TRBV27 TGTGCCAGCAGTCCGGGGACAGGGGAGAATGAGCAGTTCTTC CASSPGTGENEQFF
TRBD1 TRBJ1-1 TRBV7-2 TGTGCCAGCAGGCTAGGCGAGACAGGGGCCACTTTCATGAACACTGAAGCTTTCTTT CASRLGETGATFMNTEAFF
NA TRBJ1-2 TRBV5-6 TGTGCCAGCAGCTTAGCGGGCACCCACTATGGCTACACCTTC CASSLAGTHYGYTF
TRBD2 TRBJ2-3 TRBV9 TGTGCCAGCAGCGTAGATCCTAGCGGAACCACAGATACGCAGTATTTT CASSVDPSGTTDTQYF